One sample yielded the 27 T cell receptor beta chains listed below, sequenced in a study of T cell repertoires in cytomegalovirus infection. TCRdb re-derived calls from the reads in MiXCR, one entry per CDR3 protein. The sample includes roughly 200,000 distinct CDR3 sequences, around 40% of them seen just once. No antigens are known for them. Sequenced here: CD8+ T cells from cultured PBMCs, sampled from culture after CMV antigen stimulation. The receptors here all came from a human donor in good health (CMV status not recorded). Some clones in this sample may be carry-over from other donors' samples.

The chain is built from TRBV27 and TRBJ2-1; TRBD1 or TRBD2 may be the D gene (6 bases each). The CDR3 covers 14 residues. The V and J ends lost 5 bases and 6 bases respectively, with 14 bases between them. Germline-derived CDR1 and CDR2 are MNHEY and SMNVEV (reference sequence). The DNA for the CDR3 is TGTGCCAGCAGTCTCGACTGGGGGGCCAATGAGCAGTTCTTC. Its protein product is CASSLDWGANEQFF.

The chain employs TRBV28 and TRBJ1-5; D gene uncertain. The CDR3 spans 12 residues. CDR1 and CDR2 (germline): MDHEN, SYDVKM. Trimming left V 5 bases short and J 6 bases short, with 8 bases between. CDR3 sequence (DNA): TGTGCCAGCAGTCCGATATCTCAGCCCCAGCATTTT. It translates to CASSPISQPQHF. Drawing the rest from reference TRBV28 and TRBJ1-5, the complete variable domain is DVKVTQSSRYLVKRTGEKVFLECVQDMDHENMFWYRQDPGLGLRLIYFSYDVKMKEKGDIPEGYSVSREKKERFSLILESASTNQTSMYLCASSPISQPQHFGDGTRLSIL.

This clonotype was picked up many times. V gene TRBV6-1 combines with J gene TRBJ2-7; D gene ambiguous. This CDR3 is 13 amino acids long. Trimming stripped 4 bases from V and 3 bases from J, with 10 bases between. Germline CDR1 is MNHNS and CDR2 is SASEGT. The CDR3 loop is CASSGGGGYEQYF. CDR3 coding DNA: TGTGCCAGCAGTGGCGGTGGTGGCTACGAGCAGTACTTC.

Concerning this clonotype: The junction does not match germline at one end; this may be a read error. This rearrangement joins TRBV11-2 to TRBJ2-7; D might be TRBD1 (6 bases). The germline V gene encodes CDR1 SGHAT and CDR2 FQNNGV. This CDR3 region has 16 residues. The DNA of the CDR3 is TGTGCCGGCAGCTTAGACAGGAGTGCCGGTTCCTACGAGCAGTACTTC. Residues: CAGSLDRSAGSYEQYF.

This clonotype appeared a few times. The J gene is TRBJ1-2, the V gene TRBV27; no clear D. CDR1 and CDR2 from the germline V gene are MNHEY and SMNVEV (reference sequence). V lost 5 bases and J lost 3, with 16 bases in between. The CDR3 consists of 15 residues. CDR3 region: CASSPRGGMYYGYTF. The CDR3 nucleotides are TGTGCCAGCAGTCCCCGGGGAGGGATGTACTATGGCTACACCTTC.

The chain recombines TRBV7-8 with TRBJ1-2; D is possibly TRBD1 (5 bases). The V and J ends lost 5 bases and 4 bases respectively, with 14 bases between them. Germline values: CDR1 SGHVS, CDR2 FQNEAQ. CDR3 length: 14 amino acids. CDR3 protein: CASSPHGTAYGYTF. The CDR3 bases are TGTGCCAGCAGCCCCCACGGGACGGCCTATGGCTACACCTTC.

The rearrangement uses TRBV10-1 and TRBJ1-1; D gene ambiguous. The length of the CDR3 is 17 residues. Trimming took off 2 bases at V and 10 bases at J, with 26 bases between the two ends. Looked up from germline, CDR1 is WNHNN and CDR2 is SYGVQD (reference sequence). The DNA for the CDR3 is TGCGCCAGCAGTGAGATAGAGGGCACAAAGGCGGACGGAGGAGCTTTCTTT. Residues: CASSEIEGTKADGGAFF.

This clonotype was recorded a few times. This chain joins TRBV11-2 and TRBJ1-5; no firm D call. The V gene lost 5 bases and the J gene lost 6 bases, with 14 bases spanning the gap. Per germline, CDR1 SGHAT and CDR2 FQNNGV. The CDR3 totals 14 residues. CDR3 sequence reads: CASSPAGSGQPQHF. DNA for the CDR3: TGTGCCAGCAGCCCAGCCGGGTCGGGTCAGCCCCAGCATTTT.

V and J are TRBV7-9 and TRBJ2-1; D is uncertain. The germline gives CDR1 SEHNR, CDR2 FQNEAQ (reference sequence). The CDR3 runs 14 residues. Trimming stripped 6 bases from V and 2 bases from J, with 11 bases between. The CDR3 here is CASSSTLPYNEQFF. CDR3 nucleotides: TGTGCCAGCAGTTCCACCCTCCCCTACAATGAGCAGTTCTTC.

This clonotype appeared many times. This chain connects TRBV7-6 to TRBJ1-1, with a possible D match to TRBD1 (5 bases). CDR3 length: 13 amino acids. V shed 5 bases and J shed 5 bases, with 12 bases lying between them. Germline CDR1 reads SGHVS; CDR2 reads FNYEAQ. Here the CDR3 reads CASSNLGDTEAFF. The CDR3 DNA is TGTGCCAGCAGCAACCTAGGGGATACTGAAGCTTTCTTT.

J is TRBJ1-5 and V is TRBV15, with 7 bases fitting TRBD1. The trim removed 9 bases at V and 7 bases at J, leaving 12 bases unmatched. Germline values: CDR1 LNHNV, CDR2 YYDKDF (reference sequence). This CDR3 is 14 amino acids long. In nucleotides, the CDR3 is TGTGCCACTGGGTCCGACAGGGCCGGACAGCCCCAGCATTTT. Its protein product is CATGSDRAGQPQHF. Full variable domain (missing parts from reference TRBV15 and TRBJ1-5): DAMVIQNPRYQVTQFGKPVTLSCSQTLNHNVMYWYQQKSSQAPKLLFHYYDKDFNNEADTPDNFQSRRPNTSFCFLDIRSPGLGDTAMYLCATGSDRAGQPQHFGDGTRLSIL.

This clonotype was seen ten or more times. This chain connects TRBV7-3 to TRBJ1-2, with TRBD1 as a possible D gene (6 bases). Trimming removed 1 base from V and 8 bases from J, with 11 bases in between. CDR1 is SGHTA, CDR2 FQGTGA, per germline. The CDR3 has 13 residues. CDR3 in DNA: TGTGCCAGCAGCTTAAGTCCAGGGGAAGGCTACACCTTC. It is translated as CASSLSPGEGYTF.

This rearrangement joins TRBV10-3 to TRBJ1-2; 11 bases are shared with TRBD1. Germline V CDR1 and CDR2: ENHRY, SYGVKD. This CDR3 comprises 16 residues. After removal of 3 bases from V and 1 base from J, the junction contained 4 bases not matched to a gene. As DNA, the CDR3 is TGTGCCATCAGTGACTTGGGACAGGGGGATAACTATGGCTACACCTTC. This translates into CAISDLGQGDNYGYTF.

Comment on this clonotype: One junction end disagrees with the germline gene, perhaps due to a read error. V and J are TRBV7-1 and TRBJ1-6; no clear D gene. TRBV7-1 is an ORF, and what it does is uncertain. This CDR3 contains 18 residues. CDR3 protein: CASSSPRLGEEGNSPLHF. The CDR3 DNA sequence: TGTGCAAGCAGCTCCCCCCGCCTAGGAGAGGAAGGGAATTCACCCCTCCACTTT.

V usage is TRBV7-6 and J usage is TRBJ1-2, with D hard to call. This CDR3 is built from 14 residues. Trimming left V 0 bases short and J 6 bases short, with 11 bases between. From germline, CDR1 is SGHVS and CDR2 FNYEAQ. The CDR3, as DNA: TGTGCCAGCAGCTTAGCGCTTAGGAACGATGGCTACACCTTC. Translating it yields CASSLALRNDGYTF.

The chain employs TRBV7-8 and TRBJ1-2; D is perhaps TRBD1 (6 bases). This CDR3 region has 15 residues. V lost 3 bases to trimming and J lost 6 bases, with 17 bases between them. Germline V CDR1 and CDR2: SGHVS, FQNEAQ. The CDR3 loop reads CASSFNREGPDGYTF. DNA for the CDR3: TGTGCCAGCAGCTTCAACAGGGAAGGACCTGATGGCTACACCTTC.

J is TRBJ1-1 and V is TRBV29-1; D gene uncertain. This CDR3 region has 13 residues. CDR1 and CDR2 from the germline V gene are SQVTM and ANQGSEA. The V end lost 3 bases, the J end lost 5 bases, and 13 bases lay between the germline ends. CDR3 sequence reads: CSVDGQRETEAFF. CDR3 bases: TGCAGCGTTGATGGTCAGCGGGAAACTGAAGCTTTCTTT.

This sequence joins TRBV7-9 and TRBJ2-1, with D possibly matching TRBD2 (6 bases). The germline V and J ends were trimmed by 4 bases and 5 bases, with 12 bases remaining between them. The CDR3 runs to 14 residues. Germline CDR1 reads SEHNR; CDR2 reads FQNEAQ (reference sequence). CDR3 residues: CASSSRDFDNEQFF. The CDR3 nucleotides are TGTGCCAGCAGCTCCCGGGACTTCGACAATGAGCAGTTCTTC.

This clonotype was detected only a few times. J is TRBJ1-2 and V is TRBV12-3 or TRBV12-4; TRBD1 is a possible D gene (6 bases). The CDR3 is 13 amino acids. Trimming took 7 bases from V and 6 from J, leaving 15 bases between them. CDR3 sequence (DNA): TGTGCCAGCACCGCAGGGGTTGGGGATGGCTACACCTTC. Translating gives CASTAGVGDGYTF.

This clonotype was seen a handful of times. The chain has TRBV27 and TRBJ2-7; 8 bases match TRBD1. The CDR3 runs to 15 residues. The junction had 13 bases not matched to a gene; V was cut back by 5 bases and J by 7 bases. Germline V CDR1 and CDR2: MNHEY, SMNVEV (reference sequence). CDR3 DNA: TGTGCCAGCAGTCCCCTGGCAGGGGGCAGGGGAGAGCAGTACTTC. Its translation: CASSPLAGGRGEQYF.

V is TRBV20-1 and J is TRBJ2-3; a weak D match, TRBD2 (6 bases). Deletions cut 1 base from V and 4 bases from J, with 9 bases between. The germline V gene encodes CDR1 DFQATT and CDR2 SNEGSKA (reference sequence). This CDR3 contains 13 residues. The CDR3 here is CSARGEAADTQYF. The CDR3 nucleotides are TGCAGTGCTAGAGGGGAGGCCGCAGATACGCAGTATTTT.

The chain joins TRBV24-1 to TRBJ2-3; 7 bases map to TRBD1. Germline V gene lookup returns CDR1 KGHDR and CDR2 SFDVKD. Losses at the gene ends were 6 bases for V and 4 bases for J; bases not matched to a gene: 27. This CDR3 contains 21 residues. In DNA, the CDR3 is TGTGCCACCAGTAGGGCCCCCTACCAAAAAGGGGGCCCTACGGCCCCAGATACGCAGTATTTT. It yields the protein CATSRAPYQKGGPTAPDTQYF.

This clonotype was picked up a small number of times. The genes are TRBV7-6 and TRBJ2-7, with D perhaps TRBD1 or TRBD2 (5 bases each). Germline-derived CDR1 and CDR2 are SGHVS and FNYEAQ. Trimming took off 3 bases at V and 2 bases at J, with 14 bases between the two ends. The CDR3 has 15 amino acids. CDR3 amino acids: CASSLNRDATYEQYF. DNA for the CDR3: TGTGCCAGCAGCTTGAACCGGGACGCTACCTACGAGCAGTACTTC.

V usage is TRBV27 and J usage is TRBJ2-7; 7 bases match TRBD1. V gave up 2 bases and J gave up 0 bases; unmatched junction bases: 4. The CDR3 is 15 residues long. Germline-derived CDR1 and CDR2 are MNHEY and SMNVEV (reference sequence). The CDR3 loop reads CASSLTTGSSYEQYF. The CDR3 DNA sequence: TGTGCCAGCAGTTTAACGACAGGGAGCTCCTACGAGCAGTACTTC.

This chain joins TRBV11-2 and TRBJ2-1; D might be TRBD1 or TRBD2, each matching 5 bases. The CDR3 has 14 amino acids. Germline loops: CDR1 SGHAT, CDR2 FQNNGV. V was trimmed by 4 bases and J by 6 bases, leaving 13 bases between them. CDR3 region: CASSSGAGSNEQFF. DNA for the CDR3: TGTGCCAGCAGCTCTGGGGCAGGGAGCAATGAGCAGTTCTTC.

This clonotype was seen ten or more times. The rearrangement uses TRBV7-9 and TRBJ2-5; 7 bases fit TRBD2. V gave up 2 bases and J gave up 5 bases; unmatched junction bases: 2. Germline CDR1 is SEHNR and CDR2 is FQNEAQ (reference sequence). The CDR3 loop spans 13 amino acids. CDR3 bases: TGTGCCAGCAGCTTAAGCGGGGAGGAGACCCAGTACTTC. Protein: CASSLSGEETQYF. Filled out from reference TRBV7-9 and TRBJ2-5, the complete variable domain reads DTGVSQNPRHKITKRGQNVTFRCDPISEHNRLYWYRQTLGQGPEFLTYFQNEAQLEKSRLLSDRFSAERPKGSFSTLEIQRTEQGDSAMYLCASSLSGEETQYFGPGTRLLVL.

The genes are TRBV28 and TRBJ1-3; D is ambiguous. V shed 3 bases and J shed 0 bases, with 6 bases lying between them. Germline CDR1 is MDHEN and CDR2 is SYDVKM. This CDR3 spans 14 amino acids. The CDR3 is CASSFSASGNTIYF. CDR3 DNA sequence: TGTGCCAGCAGTTTTAGCGCCTCTGGAAACACCATATATTTT.